The 16 T cell receptor beta chains presented below share a single source sample, sequenced in a study of Ad26.COV2.S vaccination and SARS-CoV-2 variants. Specified treatment: 15 to 20 received Ad26.COV2.S at low or high dose, single or two shots; roughly five received placebo; per-sample allocation not given. Sampling happened 63 days after the first vaccine or placebo injection. Repertoires were generated with immunoSEQ multiplex PCR, while TCRdb's copy carries only in-frame clones and drops some. Seen here are roughly 410,000 clones, around 82% observed once, and the top ten hold just under 7.5%. Here the sequenced sample was peripheral blood, taken in a trial of Ad26.COV2.S vaccine versus placebo. These receptor sequences come from a person aged 18-65 years who received the Ad26.COV2.S COVID-19 vaccine or a placebo.

The V call is TRBV7-9, the J call TRBJ2-5; perhaps TRBD1 as D (6 bases). The V gene lost 2 bases and the J gene lost 5 bases, with 12 bases spanning the gap. Germline CDR1 reads SEHNR; CDR2 reads FQNEAQ (reference sequence). The CDR3 spans 14 residues. The CDR3 loop reads CASSLMGARETQYF. In nucleotides, the CDR3 is TGTGCCAGCAGCTTAATGGGGGCGAGGGAGACCCAGTACTTC.

The chain has TRBV11-3 and TRBJ2-5; D not certain. The CDR3 is 15 residues long. V dropped 4 bases and J dropped 5 bases, with 17 bases sitting between them. CDR1 is SGHNT and CDR2 is YENEEA in the germline V gene. This chain's CDR3 is CASSSAVEMGETQYF. The CDR3 DNA sequence: TGTGCCAGCAGCTCCGCGGTAGAAATGGGGGAGACCCAGTACTTC. The variable domain in full, with the rest retrieved from reference TRBV11-3 and TRBJ2-5, is EAGVVQSPRYKIIEKKQPVAFWCNPISGHNTLYWYLQNLGQGPELLIRYENEEAVDDSQLPKDRFSAERLKGVDSTLKIQPAELGDSAVYLCASSSAVEMGETQYFGPGTRLLVL.

The rearrangement uses TRBV7-8 and TRBJ1-5; D possibly corresponds to TRBD1 (5 bases). The CDR3 is made up of 12 amino acids. With 5 bases removed from V and 6 bases from J, the gap between germline ends came to 8 bases. Germline V gives CDR1 SGHVS, CDR2 FQNEAQ. Here the CDR3 reads CASSRGSQPQHF. In DNA, the CDR3 is TGTGCCAGCAGCCGGGGGAGTCAGCCCCAGCATTTT. The whole variable domain, remainder taken from reference TRBV7-8 and TRBJ1-5, is GAGVSQSPRYKVAKRGQDVALRCDPISGHVSLFWYQQALGQGPEFLTYFQNEAQLDKSGLPSDRFFAERPEGSVSTLKIQRTQQEDSAVYLCASSRGSQPQHFGDGTRLSIL.

The genes are TRBV11-2 and TRBJ2-2; D unclear. Trimming took 5 bases from V and 0 from J, leaving 4 bases between them. The CDR3 is 13 amino acids. Germline assignment: CDR1 SGHAT and CDR2 FQNNGV. CDR3 in amino acids: CASSPPNTGELFF. The CDR3 DNA follows: TGTGCCAGCAGCCCTCCGAACACCGGGGAGCTGTTTTTT.

CDR3 sequence: CASSRDTYNEQFF. In DNA form, the CDR3 reads TGTGCCAGCAGCCGCGACACCTACAATGAGCAGTTCTTC. The V and J genes are TRBV7-8 and TRBJ2-1; D call uncertain. This CDR3 spans 13 amino acids. V was pared by 5 bases and J by 2 bases, with 7 bases between. The germline V gene has CDR1 SGHVS and CDR2 FQNEAQ.

The chain has TRBV5-8 and TRBJ1-5, with D hard to call. The CDR3 is 12 amino acids. The germline gives CDR1 SGHTS, CDR2 YDEGEE. Trimming took off 4 bases at V and 5 bases at J, with 7 bases between the two ends. CDR3 nucleotides: TGTGCCAGCAGCCCCTTCGATCAGCCCCAGCATTTT. Translated, it gives CASSPFDQPQHF.

The J gene is TRBJ2-7, the V gene TRBV27; perhaps TRBD1 as D (5 bases). Between the trimmed V and J ends, which lost 2 bases and 3 bases, there was a span of 8 bases. Germline CDR1 is MNHEY and CDR2 is SMNVEV (reference sequence). The CDR3 covers 13 residues. The CDR3 region is CASSLQQDYEQYF. In nucleotides, the CDR3 is TGTGCCAGCAGTTTACAACAGGACTACGAGCAGTACTTC.

The chain uses TRBV6-5 and TRBJ2-7; TRBD1 might be the D (6 bases). V lost 2 bases, J lost 5 bases, and 16 bases lay in between. The CDR3 totals 15 residues. The germline V gene has CDR1 MNHEY and CDR2 SVGAGI. The CDR3 protein is CASSYGGGPGNEQYF. DNA for the CDR3: TGTGCCAGCAGTTACGGGGGCGGACCCGGCAACGAGCAGTACTTC.

The chain joins TRBV7-9 to TRBJ2-1; D is perhaps TRBD2 (5 bases). Germline CDR1 reads SEHNR; CDR2 reads FQNEAQ (reference sequence). Trimming removed 0 bases from V and 11 bases from J, with 11 bases in between. The CDR3 is 13 residues long. This CDR3 reads CASSLARASKQFF. DNA for the CDR3: TGTGCCAGCAGCTTAGCGAGGGCTTCCAAGCAGTTCTTC.

The chain couples TRBV21-1 to TRBJ1-5; TRBD1, the D gene given by the table, was not confirmed from the DNA. TRBV21-1 is given as a pseudogene. This CDR3 has 17 amino acids. CDR3 nucleotides: TGTGCCAGCAGCAAAACCGGGACAGAAGGGAGAGATCAGCCCCAGCATTTT. Its protein product is CASSKTGTEGRDQPQHF.

This sequence joins TRBV6-6 and TRBJ1-2; no definite D call. The V gene lost 2 bases and the J gene lost 4 bases, with 8 bases spanning the gap. Germline V gives CDR1 MNHNY, CDR2 SVGAGI (reference sequence). CDR3 length: 13 amino acids. CDR3: CASSYAAVYGYTF. CDR3 bases: TGTGCCAGCAGTTACGCGGCTGTCTATGGCTACACCTTC.

The rearrangement uses TRBV11-2 and TRBJ1-2; no definite D call. V was cut by 2 bases and J by 6 bases, with 10 bases left in between. Looked up from germline, CDR1 is SGHAT and CDR2 is FQNNGV. The CDR3 runs to 13 residues. The CDR3 here is CASSLWTAHGYTF. CDR3 DNA sequence: TGTGCCAGCAGCTTATGGACGGCGCATGGCTACACCTTC.

The V call is TRBV7-9, the J call TRBJ1-4; D is undetermined. Looked up from germline, CDR1 is SEHNR and CDR2 is FQNEAQ (reference sequence). Trimming removed 3 bases from V and 6 bases from J, with 11 bases in between. This CDR3 has 14 amino acids. The CDR3 nucleotides read TGTGCCAGCAGCTTCTCCCATGGGGATGAAAAACTGTTTTTT. Its protein is CASSFSHGDEKLFF. Variable domain in full (rest from reference TRBV7-9 and TRBJ1-4): DTGVSQNPRHKITKRGQNVTFRCDPISEHNRLYWYRQTLGQGPEFLTYFQNEAQLEKSRLLSDRFSAERPKGSFSTLEIQRTEQGDSAMYLCASSFSHGDEKLFFGSGTQLSVL.

The chain employs TRBV2 and TRBJ2-2; TRBD1 or TRBD2 may be the D gene (5 bases each). The CDR3 has 14 amino acids. V was cut by 3 bases and J by 0 bases, with 5 bases left in between. The V gene's germline CDR1 is SNHLY and CDR2 FYNNEI. CDR3 nucleotide sequence: TGTGCCAGCAGTGAGGGGGCGAACACCGGGGAGCTGTTTTTT. Translation gives CASSEGANTGELFF.

The chain recombines TRBV7-9 with TRBJ1-3; the match to TRBD1 covers 11 bases. This CDR3 region has 14 residues. Germline V gives CDR1 SEHNR, CDR2 FQNEAQ (reference sequence). Trimming cost V 10 bases and J 8 bases; bases outside gene matches: 10. The CDR3 DNA sequence: TGTGCCACCCAGGGACAGGGGGTAACGGACACCATATATTTT. This sequence encodes CATQGQGVTDTIYF. Full variable domain (rest looked up from reference TRBV7-9 and TRBJ1-3): DTGVSQNPRHKITKRGQNVTFRCDPISEHNRLYWYRQTLGQGPEFLTYFQNEAQLEKSRLLSDRFSAERPKGSFSTLEIQRTEQGDSAMYLCATQGQGVTDTIYFGEGSWLTVV.

The chain recombines TRBV6-6 with TRBJ2-1; D may be TRBD2 (5 bases). The CDR3 sequence is 12 residues long. The V gene lost 7 bases and the J gene lost 3 bases, with 7 bases spanning the gap. Germline values: CDR1 MNHNY, CDR2 SVGAGI (reference sequence). CDR3 protein: CASTGNYNEQFF. In DNA form, the CDR3 reads TGTGCCAGCACCGGGAACTACAATGAGCAGTTCTTC.